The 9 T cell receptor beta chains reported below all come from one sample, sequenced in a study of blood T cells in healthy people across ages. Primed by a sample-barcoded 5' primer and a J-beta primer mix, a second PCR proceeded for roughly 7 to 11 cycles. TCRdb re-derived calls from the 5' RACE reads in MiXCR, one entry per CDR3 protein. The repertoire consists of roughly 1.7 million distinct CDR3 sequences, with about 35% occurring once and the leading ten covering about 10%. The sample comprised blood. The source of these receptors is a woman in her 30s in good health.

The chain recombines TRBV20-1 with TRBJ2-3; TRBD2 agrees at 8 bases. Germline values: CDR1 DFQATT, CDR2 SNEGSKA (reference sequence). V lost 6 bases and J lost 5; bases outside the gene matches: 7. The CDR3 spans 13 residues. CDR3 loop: CSAPGTSKDTQYF. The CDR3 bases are TGCAGTGCGCCCGGGACTAGTAAAGATACGCAGTATTTT.

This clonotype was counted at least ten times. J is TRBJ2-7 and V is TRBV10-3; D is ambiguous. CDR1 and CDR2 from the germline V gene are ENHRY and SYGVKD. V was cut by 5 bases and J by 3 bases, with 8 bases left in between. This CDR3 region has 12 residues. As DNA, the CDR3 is TGTGCCATCAGTCCAGCAGACTACGAGCAGTACTTC. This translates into CAISPADYEQYF.

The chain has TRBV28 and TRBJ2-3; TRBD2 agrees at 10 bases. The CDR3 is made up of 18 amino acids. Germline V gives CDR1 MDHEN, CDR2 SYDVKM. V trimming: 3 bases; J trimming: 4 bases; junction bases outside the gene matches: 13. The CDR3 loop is CASSFRSGRAGSADTQYF. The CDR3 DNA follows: TGTGCCAGCAGTTTCAGGAGCGGGAGGGCGGGGAGCGCAGATACGCAGTATTTT. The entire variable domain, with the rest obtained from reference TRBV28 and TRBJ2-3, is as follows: DVKVTQSSRYLVKRTGEKVFLECVQDMDHENMFWYRQDPGLGLRLIYFSYDVKMKEKGDIPEGYSVSREKKERFSLILESASTNQTSMYLCASSFRSGRAGSADTQYFGPGTRLTVL.

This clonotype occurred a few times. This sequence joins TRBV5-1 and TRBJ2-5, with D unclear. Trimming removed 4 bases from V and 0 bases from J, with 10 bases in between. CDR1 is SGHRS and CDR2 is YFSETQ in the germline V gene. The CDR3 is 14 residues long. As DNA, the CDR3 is TGCGCCAGCAGCAACGGACGGTACCAAGAGACCCAGTACTTC. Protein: CASSNGRYQETQYF.

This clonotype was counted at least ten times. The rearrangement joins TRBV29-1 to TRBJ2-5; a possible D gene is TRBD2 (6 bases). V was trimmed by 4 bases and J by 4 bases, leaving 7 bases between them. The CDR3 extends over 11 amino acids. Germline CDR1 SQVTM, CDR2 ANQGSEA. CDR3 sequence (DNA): TGCAGCGTTGTGGGGGGAGAGACCCAGTACTTC. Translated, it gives CSVVGGETQYF.

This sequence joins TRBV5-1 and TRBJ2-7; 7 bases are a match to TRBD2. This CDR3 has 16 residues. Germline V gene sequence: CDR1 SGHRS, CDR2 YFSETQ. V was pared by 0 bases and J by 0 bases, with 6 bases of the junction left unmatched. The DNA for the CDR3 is TGCGCCAGCAGCTTGGAGGTAGCGGGCCGCTCCTACGAGCAGTACTTC. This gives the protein CASSLEVAGRSYEQYF. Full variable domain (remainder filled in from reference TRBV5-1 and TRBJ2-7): KAGVTQTPRYLIKTRGQQVTLSCSPISGHRSVSWYQQTPGQGLQFLFEYFSETQRNKGNFPGRFSGRQFSNSRSEMNVSTLELGDSALYLCASSLEVAGRSYEQYFGPGTRLTVT.

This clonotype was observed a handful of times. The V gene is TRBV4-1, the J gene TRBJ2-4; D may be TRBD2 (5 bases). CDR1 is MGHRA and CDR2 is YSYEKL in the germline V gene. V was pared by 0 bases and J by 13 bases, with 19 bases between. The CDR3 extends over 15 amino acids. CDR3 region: CASSQDLARSEEQYF. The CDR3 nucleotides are TGCGCCAGCAGCCAAGATCTAGCCAGATCTGAGGAGCAGTACTTC.

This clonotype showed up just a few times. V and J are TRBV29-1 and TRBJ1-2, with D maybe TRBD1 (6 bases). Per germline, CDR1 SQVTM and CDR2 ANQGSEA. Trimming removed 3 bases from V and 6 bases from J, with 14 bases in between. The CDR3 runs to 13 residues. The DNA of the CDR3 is TGCAGCGTTGACAGGGGCAAATTGGATGGCTACACCTTC. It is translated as CSVDRGKLDGYTF.

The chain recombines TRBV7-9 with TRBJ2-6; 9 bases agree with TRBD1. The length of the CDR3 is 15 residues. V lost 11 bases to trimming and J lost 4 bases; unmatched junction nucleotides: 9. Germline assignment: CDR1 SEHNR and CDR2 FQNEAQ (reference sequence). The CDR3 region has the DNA TGTGCCCGCACCGGACAGGGGTCCGGGGCCAACGTCCTGACTTTC. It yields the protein CARTGQGSGANVLTF.